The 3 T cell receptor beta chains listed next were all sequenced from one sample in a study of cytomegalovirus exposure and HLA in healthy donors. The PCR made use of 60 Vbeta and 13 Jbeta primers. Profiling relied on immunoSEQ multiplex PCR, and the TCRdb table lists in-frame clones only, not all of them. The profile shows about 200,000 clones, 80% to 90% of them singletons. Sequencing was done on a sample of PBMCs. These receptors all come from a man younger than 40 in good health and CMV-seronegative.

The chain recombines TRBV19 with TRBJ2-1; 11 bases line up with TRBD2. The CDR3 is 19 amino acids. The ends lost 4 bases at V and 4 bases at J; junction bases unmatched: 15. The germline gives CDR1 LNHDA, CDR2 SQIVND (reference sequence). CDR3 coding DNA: TGTGCCAGTAGTACCGGAGAACCGGGACTAGCGGTCCGTTACAATGAGCAGTTCTTC. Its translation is CASSTGEPGLAVRYNEQFF.

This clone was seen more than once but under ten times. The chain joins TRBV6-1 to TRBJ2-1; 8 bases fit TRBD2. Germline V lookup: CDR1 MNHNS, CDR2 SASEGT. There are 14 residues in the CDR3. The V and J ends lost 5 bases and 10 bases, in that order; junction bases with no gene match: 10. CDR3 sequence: CASSITIGGGEQFF. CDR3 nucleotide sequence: TGTGCCAGCAGTATCACTATAGGCGGGGGGGAGCAGTTCTTC.

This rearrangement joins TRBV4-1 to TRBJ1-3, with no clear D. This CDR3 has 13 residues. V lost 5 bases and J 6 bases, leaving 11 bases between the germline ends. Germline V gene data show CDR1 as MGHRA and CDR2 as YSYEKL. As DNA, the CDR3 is TGCGCCAGCAGCTCCCACACAGTAAACACCATATATTTT. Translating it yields CASSSHTVNTIYF.